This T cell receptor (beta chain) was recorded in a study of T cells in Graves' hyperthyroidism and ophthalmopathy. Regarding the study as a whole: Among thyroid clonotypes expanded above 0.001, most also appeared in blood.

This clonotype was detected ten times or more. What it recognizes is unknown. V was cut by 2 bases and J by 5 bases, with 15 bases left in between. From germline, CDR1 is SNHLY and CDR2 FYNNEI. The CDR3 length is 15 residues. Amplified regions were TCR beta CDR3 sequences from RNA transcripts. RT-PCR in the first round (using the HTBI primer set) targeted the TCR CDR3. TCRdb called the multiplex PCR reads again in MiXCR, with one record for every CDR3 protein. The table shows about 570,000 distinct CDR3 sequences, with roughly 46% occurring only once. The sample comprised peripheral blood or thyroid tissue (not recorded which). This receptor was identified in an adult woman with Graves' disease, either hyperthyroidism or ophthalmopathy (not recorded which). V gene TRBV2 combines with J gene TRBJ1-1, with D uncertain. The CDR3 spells CASSENSGRVTEAFF. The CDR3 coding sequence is TGTGCCAGCAGTGAAAATTCCGGGCGGGTAACTGAAGCTTTCTTT.